This T cell receptor (beta chain) was sequenced for a study of human T cells and chemical hapten exposure. Time point meaning: patch test 2, 6 weeks after DPC sensitization. Treatment noted: therapeutic diphenylcyclopropenone sensitization with weekly scalp DPC. Unique molecular identifiers were affixed to discrete cDNA molecules within the library. One entry per CDR3 protein results from TCRdb running MiXCR on the RACE reads. This table has just over 350,000 distinct CDR3 sequences, about 6% appearing once. Study observations and caveats: Those TCRs sitting above 1 in 1000 frequency stayed the same with DPC sensitization.

This clonotype was seen at least ten times. Its antigen is unknown. The clonotype originates from a woman aged 18-29 years with alopecia areata. Some clones in this sample may be carry-over from other donors' samples. Source: whole blood, taken in connection with sensitization to the hapten diphenylcyclopropenone (DPC).

The CDR3 nucleotides are TGCAGTCCGAACCGGGATATCTACGAGCAGTACTTC. Residues: CSPNRDIYEQYF. The J gene is TRBJ2-7, the V gene TRBV20-1; tentative D call: TRBD2 (5 bases). Germline V gene sequence: CDR1 DFQATT, CDR2 SNEGSKA (reference sequence). The CDR3 is made up of 12 amino acids. Trimming pared 8 bases from V and 3 bases from J, leaving 14 bases between.